One sample yielded the 10 T cell receptor beta chains listed below, sequenced in a study of T cells after yellow fever vaccination. TCRdb re-derived calls from the 5' RACE reads in MiXCR, one entry per CDR3 protein. The sample shows about 400,000 distinct CDR3 sequences, 6.2% of them seen only once. The sample here was PBMCs, taken 5 days after the yellow fever booster vaccination. The receptors here all came from a man younger than 40 who received the YFV17D yellow fever vaccine.

The sample holds many counts of this clonotype. The CDR3 reads CSVRRGTGASEQYF. CDR3 DNA sequence: TGCAGCGTTCGGCGGGGGACAGGGGCGAGTGAGCAGTACTTC. The chain is built from TRBV29-1 and TRBJ2-7; TRBD1 matches at 10 bases. The CDR3 is 14 amino acids. V dropped 5 bases and J dropped 7; count of bases not matched to a gene: 11. The germline gives CDR1 SQVTM, CDR2 ANQGSEA.

At least ten counts were recorded for this clonotype. CDR3 amino acids: CSASPDANTDTQYF. Here the CDR3 DNA reads TGCAGTGCTAGCCCAGATGCTAACACAGATACGCAGTATTTT. The gene calls are TRBV20-1 and TRBJ2-3; D ambiguous. This CDR3 region has 14 residues. CDR1 and CDR2 from the germline V gene are DFQATT and SNEGSKA (reference sequence). Trimming pared 3 bases from V and 2 bases from J, leaving 12 bases between.

This clonotype was seen repeatedly, ten times or more. The genes are TRBV12-3 or TRBV12-4 and TRBJ2-5; D may be TRBD1 (8 bases). This CDR3 contains 15 residues. Trimming cost V 6 bases and J 4 bases, with 18 bases left between them. In DNA form, the CDR3 reads TGTGCCAGCAGCCAAGGACAGGGAGGGGGAGAGACCCAGTACTTC. This codes for CASSQGQGGGETQYF.

This clonotype was observed many times. The J gene is TRBJ2-5, the V gene TRBV9; no clear D gene. The ends were cut back, 0 bases at V and 1 base at J, with 10 bases in the middle. Germline V gene lookup returns CDR1 SGDLS and CDR2 YYNGEE. The CDR3 is 15 amino acids. Here the CDR3 reads CASSVDARPQETQYF. The DNA of the CDR3 is TGTGCCAGCAGCGTAGACGCCAGACCCCAAGAGACCCAGTACTTC. Supplemented by reference TRBV9 and TRBJ2-5, the full variable domain reads DSGVTQTPKHLITATGQRVTLRCSPRSGDLSVYWYQQSLDQGLQFLIQYYNGEERAKGNILERFSAQQFPDLHSELNLSSLELGDSALYFCASSVDARPQETQYFGPGTRLLVL.

This clonotype was seen a few times. The chain links TRBV28 to TRBJ2-6, with TRBD1 matching over 10 bases. V was pared by 5 bases and J by 0 bases, with 10 bases of the junction left unmatched. Germline CDR1 and CDR2: MDHEN and SYDVKM. The CDR3 loop spans 19 amino acids. The CDR3 spells CASSPSAGTGDSGANVLTF. CDR3 nucleotide sequence: TGTGCCAGCAGTCCCTCAGCCGGGACAGGGGACTCTGGGGCCAACGTCCTGACTTTC.

In this sample, this clonotype turned up a few times. The V call is TRBV28, the J call TRBJ2-2; TRBD2 agrees at 15 bases. Per germline, CDR1 MDHEN and CDR2 SYDVKM. This CDR3 comprises 17 residues. V shed 3 bases, J shed 6 bases, and the junction held 5 bases outside the gene matches. This CDR3 is CASSFYGLAGGPGELFF. Written as DNA, the CDR3 is TGTGCCAGCAGTTTCTATGGACTAGCGGGGGGGCCCGGGGAGCTGTTTTTT. Together with reference TRBV28 and TRBJ2-2, the CDR3 gives the full variable domain: DVKVTQSSRYLVKRTGEKVFLECVQDMDHENMFWYRQDPGLGLRLIYFSYDVKMKEKGDIPEGYSVSREKKERFSLILESASTNQTSMYLCASSFYGLAGGPGELFFGEGSRLTVL.

In this sample, this clonotype turned up many times. V and J are TRBV4-3 and TRBJ2-3, with a possible D match to TRBD2 (7 bases). The length of the CDR3 is 17 residues. Germline values: CDR1 LGHNA, CDR2 YSLEER. Trimming stripped 3 bases from V and 0 bases from J, with 16 bases between. The CDR3 sequence: CASSQGGGGASTDTQYF. The CDR3 bases are TGCGCCAGCAGCCAGGGGGGCGGGGGCGCTAGCACAGATACGCAGTATTTT.

This clonotype was seen repeatedly, ten times or more. The rearrangement uses TRBV5-1 and TRBJ2-1; D might be TRBD2 (6 bases). CDR3 length: 16 residues. Germline CDR1 SGHRS, CDR2 YFSETQ. V was cut by 5 bases and J by 0 bases, with 15 bases left in between. The CDR3 DNA sequence: TGCGCCAGCAGAGCCCTTAACGGGGGCTCCTACAATGAGCAGTTCTTC. Residues: CASRALNGGSYNEQFF.

CDR3 nucleotide sequence: TGTGCCTGGAGTGTAGGGACTACGAACACCGGGGAGCTGTTTTTT. This codes for CAWSVGTTNTGELFF. The chain links TRBV30 to TRBJ2-2; 7 bases agree with TRBD2. The germline V gene encodes CDR1 GTSNPN and CDR2 SVGIG (reference sequence). Losses at the gene ends were 0 bases for V and 0 bases for J; bases not matched to a gene: 1. The CDR3 runs to 15 residues.

This clonotype was seen many times. This chain joins TRBV28 and TRBJ2-7, with TRBD2 matching 7 bases. CDR1 is MDHEN, CDR2 SYDVKM, per germline. The CDR3 has 14 residues. J was trimmed by 1 base and V by 2 bases; bases with no gene match: 2. DNA of the CDR3: TGTGCCAGCAGTTTACTTAGCGGGTCCTACGAGCAGTACTTC. It is translated as CASSLLSGSYEQYF.